This TCR beta chain was profiled in a study of Graves' ophthalmopathy and Graves' hyperthyroidism. Study-wide findings and caveats: Most thyroid clonotypes expanded beyond 0.001 frequency were also found in blood.

Amplified material comprised TCR beta CDR3 regions derived from RNA transcripts. The library came from an HTBI-primed first-round RT-PCR and a second-round multiplex PCR. TCRdb re-derived calls from the multiplex PCR reads in MiXCR, one entry per CDR3 protein. The profile shows 600,000 to 700,000 distinct CDR3 sequences, about 41% of them singletons. Regarding this clonotype: Its antigen is unidentified.

From germline, CDR1 is SGHTA and CDR2 FQGTGA. The CDR3 loop spans 16 amino acids. The trim removed 3 bases at V and 7 bases at J, leaving 13 bases unmatched. This TCR derives from an adult man with Graves' ophthalmopathy. This chain links TRBV7-3 with TRBJ2-7; 9 bases map to TRBD1. The specimen sequenced was peripheral blood. CDR3 sequence reads: CASSLGQGIPYNEQYF. The CDR3 DNA follows: TGTGCCAGCAGCTTGGGACAGGGAATACCCTACAATGAGCAGTACTTC. Drawing the rest from reference TRBV7-3 and TRBJ2-7, the complete variable domain is GAGVSQTPSNKVTEKGKYVELRCDPISGHTALYWYRQSLGQGPEFLIYFQGTGAADDSGLPNDRFFAVRPEGSVSTLKIQRTERGDSAVYLCASSLGQGIPYNEQYFGPGTRLTVT.